This entry concerns a single TCR beta chain. What it binds is not known. PCR was performed using 60 Vbeta and 13 Jbeta primers. Assay: immunoSEQ multiplex PCR; the TCRdb copy retains only in-frame clones and omits some. This table has roughly 230,000 clones, 92% appearing once. The CDR3 sequence is 13 residues long. Germline V lookup: CDR1 MNHNS, CDR2 SASEGT. V shed 1 base and J 12 bases; nucleotides not matched to a gene: 8. The data originate from a study of cytomegalovirus exposure and HLA in healthy donors. Study-wide results and limits: High sensitivity and specificity were reportedly achieved when the classifier diagnosed cytomegalovirus status. Association with HLA alleles at 0.05 false discovery rate was found for 17,000 or so TCR beta sequences in a later analysis. Certain sequence variants were highly shared and formed a cluster, and this cluster was likely a sequencing artifact.

The chain carries TRBV6-1 and TRBJ1-1, with 7 bases that match TRBD1. This clonotype was sampled from a girl aged 2 to 10 in good health and CMV-seronegative. The material sequenced was PBMCs. The CDR3 loop reads CASSEEPRGISFF. Here the CDR3 DNA reads TGTGCCAGCAGTGAAGAGCCCAGGGGGATTTCTTTCTTT.